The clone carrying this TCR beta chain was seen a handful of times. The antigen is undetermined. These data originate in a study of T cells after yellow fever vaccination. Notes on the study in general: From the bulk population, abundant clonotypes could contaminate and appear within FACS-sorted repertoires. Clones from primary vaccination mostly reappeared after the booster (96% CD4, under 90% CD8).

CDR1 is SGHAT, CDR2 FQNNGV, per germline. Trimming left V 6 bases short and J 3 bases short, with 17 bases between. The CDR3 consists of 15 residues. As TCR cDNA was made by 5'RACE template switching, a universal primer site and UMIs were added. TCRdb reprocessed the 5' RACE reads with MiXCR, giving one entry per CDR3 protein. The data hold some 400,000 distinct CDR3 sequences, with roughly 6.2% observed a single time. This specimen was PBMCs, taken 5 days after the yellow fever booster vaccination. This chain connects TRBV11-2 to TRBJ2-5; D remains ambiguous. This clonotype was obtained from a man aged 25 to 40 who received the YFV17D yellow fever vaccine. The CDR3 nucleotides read TGTGCCAGCAGATTTACGGTGGCCCCGAAAGAGACCCAGTACTTC. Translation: CASRFTVAPKETQYF.